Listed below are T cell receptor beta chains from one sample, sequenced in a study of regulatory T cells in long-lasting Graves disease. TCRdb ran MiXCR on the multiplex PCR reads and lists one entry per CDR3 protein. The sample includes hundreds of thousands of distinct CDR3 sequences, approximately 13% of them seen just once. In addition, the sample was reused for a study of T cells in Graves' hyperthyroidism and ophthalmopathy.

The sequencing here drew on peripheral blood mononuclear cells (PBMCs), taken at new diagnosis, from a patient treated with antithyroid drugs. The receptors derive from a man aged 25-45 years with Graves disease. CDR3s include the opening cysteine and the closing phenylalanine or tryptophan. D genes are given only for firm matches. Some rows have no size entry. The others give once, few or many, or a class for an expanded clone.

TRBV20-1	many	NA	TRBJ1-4	TGCAGTGCCAGCAGGGGAAATGAAAAACTGTTTTTT	CSASRGNEKLFF
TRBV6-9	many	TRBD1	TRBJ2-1	TGTGCCAGCAGTTCCCGGGACAGGGGCAATGAGCAGTTCTTC	CASSSRDRGNEQFF
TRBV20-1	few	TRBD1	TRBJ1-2	TGCAGTGCTAGCACGGACAGGGGCTATGGCTACACCTTC	CSASTDRGYGYTF
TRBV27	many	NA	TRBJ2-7	TGTGCCAGCAAGGGGCAGGAGACCTACGAGCAGTACTTC	CASKGQETYEQYF
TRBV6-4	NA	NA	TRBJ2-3	TGTGCCAGCAGTGAGGATGCGGGGTCCACAGATACGCAGTATTTT	CASSEDAGSTDTQYF
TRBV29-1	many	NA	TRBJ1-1	TGCAGCGTTGAAGGGGGGGGCACTGAAGCTTTCTTT	CSVEGGGTEAFF
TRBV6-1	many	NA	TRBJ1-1	TGTGCCAGCAGCTCCCCCCGACAGAACACTGAAGCTTTCTTT	CASSSPRQNTEAFF
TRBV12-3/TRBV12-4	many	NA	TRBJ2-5	TGTGCCAGCAGTCCTAGAGACGGCGCAGAGACCCAGTACTTC	CASSPRDGAETQYF
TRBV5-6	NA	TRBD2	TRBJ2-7	TGTGCCAGCAGATCAACTAGCGGGACTCCCTACGAGCAGTACTTC	CASRSTSGTPYEQYF
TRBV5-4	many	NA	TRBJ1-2	TGTGCCAGCAGCTTGGACCCCAGGGGTAACTATGGCTACACCTTC	CASSLDPRGNYGYTF
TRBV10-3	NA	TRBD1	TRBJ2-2	TGTGCCAGCTCACCGCCTGGACAGGGGGACTCCACCGGGGAGCTGTTTTTT	CASSPPGQGDSTGELFF
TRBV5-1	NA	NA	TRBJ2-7	TGCGCCAGCAGGTTGGCGGAACTAGGGGAGCAGTACTTC	CASRLAELGEQYF
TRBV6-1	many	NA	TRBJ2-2	TGTGCCAGCTTGTACCTCGGGGAGCTGTTTTTT	CASLYLGELFF
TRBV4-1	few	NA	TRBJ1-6	TGCGCCAGCAGCCGGTGGCCGGTTTTACCCCTCCACTTT	CASSRWPVLPLHF
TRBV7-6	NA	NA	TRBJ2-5	TGTGCCAGCAGCTCAACCCTCGGGGTTCAAGAGACCCAGTACTTC	CASSSTLGVQETQYF
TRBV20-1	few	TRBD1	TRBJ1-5	TGCAGTGCTAGATCAGGGGGCTTGCAGCCCCAGCATTTT	CSARSGGLQPQHF
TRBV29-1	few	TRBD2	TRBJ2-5	TGCAGCGTTGAAGATAGGGGTCGGGGGGGCGAAGGAGAGACCCAGTACTTC	CSVEDRGRGGEGETQYF
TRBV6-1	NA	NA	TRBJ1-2	TGTGCCAGCAATAATGGCTACACCTTC	CASNNGYTF
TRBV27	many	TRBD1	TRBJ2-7	TGTGCCAGCAGTCAAAGGGGGCAGGGGGCCTCCCACGAGCAGTACTTC	CASSQRGQGASHEQYF
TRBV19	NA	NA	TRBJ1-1	TGTGCCAGTGGCGGGCAGGGCGCCTTGAACACTGAAGCTTTCTTT	CASGGQGALNTEAFF
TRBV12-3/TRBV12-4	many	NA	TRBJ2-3	TGTGCCAGCAGTTCGCCCCTCGGGTTGCAGTATTTT	CASSSPLGLQYF
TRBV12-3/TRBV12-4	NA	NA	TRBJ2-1	TGTGCCAGCAAATCGGGGGTTAACAATGAGCAGTTCTTC	CASKSGVNNEQFF
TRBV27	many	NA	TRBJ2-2	TGTGCCAGCAAGAGGGAGGTGGGGATCGGGGAGCTGTTTTTT	CASKREVGIGELFF
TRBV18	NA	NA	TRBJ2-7	TGTGCCAGCTCACCGGGCGAAAGGGGCTTTTTTTACGAGCAGTACTTC	CASSPGERGFFYEQYF
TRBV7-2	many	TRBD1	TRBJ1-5	TGTGCCAGCAGCTTAGGGACAGGTTTTAATCAGCCCCAGCATTTT	CASSLGTGFNQPQHF
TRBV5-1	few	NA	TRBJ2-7	TGCGCCAGCAACGCGGACTGGTCCAGCTCCTACGAGCAGTACTTC	CASNADWSSSYEQYF
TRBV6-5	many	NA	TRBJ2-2	TGTGCCAGCAGTTACTCGATTCGGCCGGGGGAGCTGTTTTTT	CASSYSIRPGELFF
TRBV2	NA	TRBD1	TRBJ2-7	TGTGCCAGCAGTTATTCTACAGGGGGCCGGGACGAGCAGTACTTC	CASSYSTGGRDEQYF
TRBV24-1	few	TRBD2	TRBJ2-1	TGTGCCACCAGTGATTTAACTAGCGGGATATACAATGAGCAGTTCTTC	CATSDLTSGIYNEQFF
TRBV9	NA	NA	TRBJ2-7	TGTGCCAGCAGCGCTTCCGGGACCGTCAGCTCCTACGAGCAGTACTTC	CASSASGTVSSYEQYF
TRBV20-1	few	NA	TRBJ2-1	TGCAGTGCGGGGATAGCGGAACCGAGCTCCTACAATGAGCAGTTCTTC	CSAGIAEPSSYNEQFF
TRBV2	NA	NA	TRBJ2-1	TGTGCCAGCATTAGGACAGCCTCCTACAATGAGCAGTTCTTC	CASIRTASYNEQFF
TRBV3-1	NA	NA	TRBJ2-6	TGTGCCAGCAGCCAAAACCTTTACGGGGCCAACGTCCTGACTTTC	CASSQNLYGANVLTF
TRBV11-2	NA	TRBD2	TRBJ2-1	TGTGCCAGCAGCTTACATCGGACTAGCGGGACTAATGAGCAGTTCTTC	CASSLHRTSGTNEQFF
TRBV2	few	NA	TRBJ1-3	TGTGCCACCCAAACGGCTGGAAACACCATATATTTT	CATQTAGNTIYF
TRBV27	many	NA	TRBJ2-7	TGTGCCAGTGGACGGATCGAACTCTACGAGCAGTACTTC	CASGRIELYEQYF
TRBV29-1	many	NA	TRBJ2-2	TGCAGCGTCCGATTAGTCGGGGAGCTGTTTTTT	CSVRLVGELFF
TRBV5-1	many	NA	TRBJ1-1	TGCGCCAGCAGCTTGGGAGTAGTTTTATCGAACACTGAAGCTTTCTTT	CASSLGVVLSNTEAFF
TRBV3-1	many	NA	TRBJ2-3	TGTGCCAGCAGCTTAAACGCAGATACGCAGTATTTT	CASSLNADTQYF
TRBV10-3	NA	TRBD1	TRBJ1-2	TGTGCCATCAACACAGGGGAGAACTATGGCTACACCTTC	CAINTGENYGYTF
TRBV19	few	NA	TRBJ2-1	TGTGCCAGTAGTCCCCGCGAGAATGAGCAGTTCTTC	CASSPRENEQFF
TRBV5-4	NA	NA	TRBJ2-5	TGTGCCAGCAGCTTGAATTGGAAACAAGAGACCCAGTACTTC	CASSLNWKQETQYF
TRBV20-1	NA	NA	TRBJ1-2	TGCAGTGCTAGAGACGGGGGGGCGCGGGGCTATGGCTACACCTTC	CSARDGGARGYGYTF
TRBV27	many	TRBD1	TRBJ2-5	TGTGCCAGCAGTTCCTCCGGGACAGGGGGCGGCCGTGGGACCCAGTACTTC	CASSSSGTGGGRGTQYF
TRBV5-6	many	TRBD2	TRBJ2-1	TGTGCCAGCAGCCTCAGACTAGCGGGAGACCGGGCTGAGCAGTTCTTC	CASSLRLAGDRAEQFF
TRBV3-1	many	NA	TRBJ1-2	TGTGCCAGCAGCCAATTGTGGGGGAACTATGGCTACACCTTC	CASSQLWGNYGYTF
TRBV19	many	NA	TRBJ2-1	TGTGCCAGTAGTATTAACAGCTACAATGAGCAGTTCTTC	CASSINSYNEQFF
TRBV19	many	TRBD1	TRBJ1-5	TGTGCCAGTAGTATTCAGGGACAGTTTAATCAGCCCCAGCATTTT	CASSIQGQFNQPQHF
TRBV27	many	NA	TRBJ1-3	TGTGCCAGCAGTTCCCCCAAGACTGGAAACACCATATATTTT	CASSSPKTGNTIYF
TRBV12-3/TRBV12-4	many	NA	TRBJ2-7	TGTGCCAGCAGCGTGGAGGTCCTTATAAACGAGCAGTACTTC	CASSVEVLINEQYF
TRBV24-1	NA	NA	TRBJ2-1	TGTGCCACCAGTGATCCCCCGGCGGGACGGAATGATGATGAGCAGTTCTTC	CATSDPPAGRNDDEQFF
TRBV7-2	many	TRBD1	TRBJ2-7	TGTGCCAGCTCGGACAGGCTAACCTACGAGCAGTACTTC	CASSDRLTYEQYF
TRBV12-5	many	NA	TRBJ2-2	TGTGCTAGTGGCCCCCTTGCTACCGGGGAGCTGTTTTTT	CASGPLATGELFF
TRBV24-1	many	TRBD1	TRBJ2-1	TGTGCCACCAGTGTGCGCGACAGGGGTTTCGATGAGCAGTTCTTC	CATSVRDRGFDEQFF
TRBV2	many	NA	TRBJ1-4	TGTGCCAGCAGTGAAGCCTCAGGGCTGTTTTTT	CASSEASGLFF
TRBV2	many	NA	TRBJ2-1	TGTGCCAGCAGGCTACTCTACAATGAGCAGTTCTTC	CASRLLYNEQFF
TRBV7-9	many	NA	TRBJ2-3	TGTGCCAGCCACCGTACGAGGGATACGCAGTATTTT	CASHRTRDTQYF
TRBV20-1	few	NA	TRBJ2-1	TGCAGTGCTAGCGGAGGGGAAGGGAATGAGCAGTTCTTC	CSASGGEGNEQFF